This TCR beta chain emerged from a study of CD8+CD57+ T cells in acquired aplastic anemia. Findings and caveats of the study: Patients had around 30 CD8+ CDR3 sequences in common with controls (the shared set).

Worth noting for this clonotype: The target antigen is unknown.

TCR beta VDJ combinations and CDR3 sequences were profiled from genomic DNA. MiXCR was run by TCRdb on the reads, yielding one entry per CDR3 protein. The table has hundreds of thousands of distinct CDR3 sequences, 50% to 70% seen once; the top ten hold around 8%. The CDR3 runs 14 residues. J gave up 8 bases and V 5 bases, and 9 bases lay outside the gene matches. CDR1 MNHEY and CDR2 SVGEGT come from the germline V gene. The sequence came from a human donor with severe aplastic anemia or a healthy control (not recorded which). V usage is TRBV6-2 or TRBV6-3 and J usage is TRBJ1-3; 7 nucleotides align to TRBD1. What was sequenced was sorted CD4+, CD8+, or CD8+CD57+ T cells (not recorded which) from PBMCs. The chain's CDR3 is CASSLDLQGHTIYF. The CDR3 DNA sequence: TGTGCCAGCAGTCTGGATCTACAGGGGCACACCATATATTTT.